Below, 32 T cell receptor beta chains from the same sample are listed, as sequenced in a study of T cell responses to AZD1222 COVID-19 vaccine. This table comes from immunoSEQ multiplex PCR, and its TCRdb copy is limited to in-frame clones, with some not included. This sample has around 110,000 clones, with roughly 87% found just once. The specimen was peripheral blood, collected on day 0 of AZD1222 vaccination. The receptors come from an adult in good health.

The chain links TRBV4-2 to TRBJ1-4; TRBD1 aligns across 11 bases. CDR3 length equals 16 residues. The germline CDR1 and CDR2 sequences are LGHNA and YNFKEQ. J was trimmed by 8 bases and V by 3 bases; bases with no gene match: 8. DNA of the CDR3: TGTGCCAGCAGCCAGGTCGTGGACAGGGGGCGCGAAAAACTGTTTTTT. Translated: CASSQVVDRGREKLFF.

The J gene is TRBJ1-1, the V gene TRBV20-1; D call uncertain. V shed 6 bases and J shed 5 bases, with 10 bases lying between them. The CDR3 length is 11 residues. The germline CDR1 and CDR2 sequences are DFQATT and SNEGSKA (reference sequence). CDR3 nucleotide sequence: TGCAGTGCCTTTCGGCTAACTGAAGCTTTCTTT. It yields the protein CSAFRLTEAFF.

V and J are TRBV7-8 and TRBJ1-2; D is possibly TRBD1 (6 bases). V was trimmed by 3 bases and J by 7 bases, leaving 12 bases between them. This CDR3 is built from 13 residues. Germline V lookup: CDR1 SGHVS, CDR2 FQNEAQ. CDR3 bases: TGTGCCAGCAGCTTCGGGGGGCGAAGTGGCTACACCTTC. This translates into CASSFGGRSGYTF.

The chain recombines TRBV10-3 with TRBJ2-1; 10 nucleotides align to TRBD2. The CDR3 extends over 15 amino acids. Trimming removed 4 bases from V and 7 bases from J; junction bases left unmatched: 7. Germline V gene data show CDR1 as ENHRY and CDR2 as SYGVKD. The CDR3 nucleotides are TGTGCCATCAGTGGGAGAGCTAGCGGGAGAAATGAGCAGTTCTTC. Residues: CAISGRASGRNEQFF.

This rearrangement joins TRBV7-6 to TRBJ2-7; D may be TRBD1 (6 bases). Germline loops: CDR1 SGHVS, CDR2 FNYEAQ. The V end was cut by 0 bases, the J end by 0 bases, with 9 bases between. This CDR3 is built from 15 residues. CDR3 region: CASSLAQGNSYEQYF. The CDR3 nucleotides read TGTGCCAGCAGCTTAGCACAGGGCAACTCCTACGAGCAGTACTTC.

This clone is judged medium-sized. The chain is built from TRBV19 and TRBJ1-2; no clear D gene. Germline CDR1 LNHDA, CDR2 SQIVND (reference sequence). V was cut by 7 bases and J by 4 bases, with 13 bases left in between. There are 13 residues in the CDR3. CDR3 in DNA: TGTGCCAGTACCCCACGAGAAGGCTATGGCTACACCTTC. This codes for CASTPREGYGYTF.

The rearrangement uses TRBV7-2 and TRBJ1-2; TRBD1 is a possible D gene (6 bases). The CDR3 covers 14 residues. Trimming took 7 bases from V and 2 from J, leaving 14 bases between them. Germline loops: CDR1 SGHTA, CDR2 FQGNSA. The CDR3 DNA follows: TGTGCCAGCAACCACAGGGCCCCCAACTATGGCTACACCTTC. The encoded protein is CASNHRAPNYGYTF.

The rearrangement uses TRBV7-9 and TRBJ1-5; D unclear. Per the germline V gene, CDR1 is SEHNR and CDR2 is FQNEAQ (reference sequence). The CDR3 is made up of 14 amino acids. The V and J ends lost 5 bases and 7 bases respectively, with 15 bases between them. CDR3 sequence (DNA): TGTGCCAGCAGCCCCCCCGGCGATCTCCAGCCCCAGCATTTT. The encoded protein is CASSPPGDLQPQHF.

A single count supports this clone. The genes are TRBV4-2 and TRBJ2-5, with D perhaps matching TRBD2 (6 bases). The length of the CDR3 is 16 residues. CDR1 is LGHNA and CDR2 is YNFKEQ in the germline V gene. With 8 bases removed from V and 9 bases from J, the gap between germline ends came to 28 bases. CDR3 DNA sequence: TGTGCCAGCTCCAGATCCGGGACTTGGGGCCGTGGGGCCCAGTACTTC. Its translation: CASSRSGTWGRGAQYF.

The chain couples TRBV27 to TRBJ2-5; D gene unclear. The germline V gene has CDR1 MNHEY and CDR2 SMNVEV (reference sequence). The CDR3 length is 17 residues. The V gene lost 4 bases and the J gene lost 2 bases, with 20 bases spanning the gap. The CDR3 is CASSSDWSGLLQETQYF. The CDR3 DNA reads as TGTGCCAGCAGTTCTGATTGGTCGGGTCTCCTTCAAGAGACCCAGTACTTC.

This clone was found a few times. The chain has TRBV15 and TRBJ2-3; D might be TRBD1 (5 bases). V lost 1 base and J lost 3, with 11 bases in between. Germline V CDR1 and CDR2: LNHNV, YYDKDF (reference sequence). There are 15 residues in the CDR3. For the CDR3, the DNA is TGTGCCACCAGCAGAGTCCAGGGATGGACAGATACGCAGTATTTT. Translation gives CATSRVQGWTDTQYF.

The J gene is TRBJ2-2, the V gene TRBV30; D may match TRBD1 or TRBD2 (5 bases each). Germline V gene sequence: CDR1 GTSNPN, CDR2 SVGIG (reference sequence). The V gene lost 0 bases and the J gene lost 6 bases, with 8 bases spanning the gap. This CDR3 region has 13 residues. CDR3 residues: CAWSVMGAGELFF. CDR3 coding DNA: TGTGCCTGGAGTGTAATGGGGGCCGGGGAGCTGTTTTTT.

The chain has TRBV10-3 and TRBJ1-6; D perhaps matches TRBD1 (5 bases). This CDR3 is 14 amino acids long. V was clipped by 6 bases and J by 9 bases, with 15 bases between them. Germline loops: CDR1 ENHRY, CDR2 SYGVKD. The CDR3 sequence is CAISGDSGGSPLHF. The CDR3 DNA sequence: TGTGCCATCAGCGGGGACTCCGGGGGTTCACCCCTCCACTTT.

The chain uses TRBV6-1 and TRBJ2-1; the match to TRBD1 covers 7 bases. CDR3 length: 15 amino acids. CDR1 is MNHNS and CDR2 is SASEGT in the germline V gene. J gave up 2 bases and V 3 bases, and 4 bases lay outside the gene matches. The CDR3 protein is CASSEYRGPYNEQFF. CDR3 bases: TGTGCCAGCAGTGAGTACAGGGGCCCCTACAATGAGCAGTTCTTC.

The genes are TRBV3-1 (or the pseudogene TRBV3-2) and TRBJ1-2; no definite D call. Germline values: CDR1 LGHDT, CDR2 YNNKEL (reference sequence). The CDR3 is 14 amino acids. Trimming took 5 bases from V and 6 from J, leaving 16 bases between them. CDR3 region: CASSGVVGQNGYTF. As DNA, the CDR3 is TGTGCCAGCAGCGGGGTGGTAGGGCAGAATGGCTACACCTTC.

In the case of this clone: At one of its ends the junction is not consistent with the germline gene, which may arise from a read error. CDR3 in amino acids: CASGLDGNDGYTF. The CDR3 DNA reads as TGTGCTAGTGGTTTGGACGGTAACGATGGCTACACCTTC. This chain joins TRBV12-5 and TRBJ1-2; the D is unclear. The germline gives CDR1 LGHNT, CDR2 FRNRAP. There are 13 residues in the CDR3.

This chain connects TRBV30 to TRBJ2-2; no clear D. The CDR3 spans 10 residues. Trimming took 2 bases from V and 6 from J, leaving 1 base between them. Germline V lookup: CDR1 GTSNPN, CDR2 SVGIG (reference sequence). The CDR3 bases are TGTGCCTGGAGTTCCGGGGAGCTGTTTTTT. Translated: CAWSSGELFF.

The chain has TRBV5-6 and TRBJ2-3, with 11 positions matching TRBD2. CDR1 is SGHDT and CDR2 is YYEEEE in the germline V gene. The CDR3 consists of 16 residues. V lost 1 base to trimming and J lost 1 base; unmatched junction nucleotides: 2. The CDR3 is CASSLILAGGTDTQYF. The DNA of the CDR3 is TGTGCCAGCAGCTTGATACTAGCGGGAGGCACAGATACGCAGTATTTT.

Only a few counts were recorded for this clone. V usage is TRBV2 and J usage is TRBJ1-5; D is unresolved. The CDR3 length is 12 residues. The germline V gene encodes CDR1 SNHLY and CDR2 FYNNEI. With 4 bases removed from V and 5 bases from J, the gap between germline ends came to 6 bases. The CDR3 DNA is TGTGCCAGCAGTGTGCCCGATCAGCCCCAGCATTTT. This codes for CASSVPDQPQHF.

This clone was seen only a few times. This chain joins TRBV19 and TRBJ1-5; TRBD1 agrees at 12 bases. The CDR3 runs to 15 residues. Germline values: CDR1 LNHDA, CDR2 SQIVND (reference sequence). With 8 bases clipped from V and 8 bases from J, the junction kept 10 bases outside the gene matches. The CDR3, as DNA: TGTGCCAGTCGTTCCGGGACAGGGGGCCGAGAGCCCCAGCATTTT. It codes for CASRSGTGGREPQHF.

The chain has TRBV19 and TRBJ1-5; D is ambiguous. V shed 3 bases and J shed 6 bases, with 12 bases lying between them. The CDR3 has 14 amino acids. Germline CDR1 is LNHDA and CDR2 is SQIVND (reference sequence). The CDR3 region is CASSIGTRVQPQHF. The CDR3 nucleotides are TGTGCCAGTAGTATCGGCACAAGGGTTCAGCCCCAGCATTTT.

The chain combines TRBV10-3 with TRBJ2-6; perhaps TRBD1 as D (5 bases). V was clipped by 5 bases and J by 2 bases, with 13 bases between them. Germline values: CDR1 ENHRY, CDR2 SYGVKD. The CDR3 loop spans 16 amino acids. The CDR3 is CAISRYQGTGANVLTF. In DNA, the CDR3 is TGTGCCATCAGTCGTTATCAGGGTACTGGGGCCAACGTCCTGACTTTC.

The chain's CDR3 is CSAEASYHGYTF. The CDR3 DNA follows: TGCAGCGCTGAGGCTTCTTATCATGGCTACACCTTC. The genes are TRBV29-1 and TRBJ1-2; D unresolved. CDR1 is SQVTM and CDR2 is ANQGSEA in the germline V gene. V lost 7 bases and J 6 bases, leaving 15 bases between the germline ends. This CDR3 comprises 12 residues.

The chain carries TRBV7-8 and TRBJ2-7; 8 bases are shared with TRBD2. V was pared by 5 bases and J by 0 bases, with 9 bases of the junction left unmatched. The length of the CDR3 is 16 residues. Germline V gene sequence: CDR1 SGHVS, CDR2 FQNEAQ. The CDR3, as DNA: TGTGCCAGCAGCCGGGGGGGTAGCCGCAGCTCCTACGAGCAGTACTTC. Translating gives CASSRGGSRSSYEQYF. The complete variable domain, with remaining parts taken from reference TRBV7-8 and TRBJ2-7, reads GAGVSQSPRYKVAKRGQDVALRCDPISGHVSLFWYQQALGQGPEFLTYFQNEAQLDKSGLPSDRFFAERPEGSVSTLKIQRTQQEDSAVYLCASSRGGSRSSYEQYFGPGTRLTVT.

The chain is built from TRBV20-1 and TRBJ1-2; unclear D gene. The germline gives CDR1 DFQATT, CDR2 SNEGSKA (reference sequence). The CDR3 contains 11 residues. The V end lost 3 bases, the J end lost 13 bases, and 15 bases lay between the germline ends. The DNA for the CDR3 is TGCAGTGCTAGTACCTCCAGCGGAAGCACCTTC. Protein product: CSASTSSGSTF.

This chain joins TRBV14 and TRBJ1-1; the D is unclear. The germline CDR1 and CDR2 sequences are SGHDN and FVKESK. Trimming shortened V by 4 bases and J by 6 bases, and 18 bases separated the two germline ends. The CDR3 covers 15 residues. The CDR3 reads CASSPIVGPSAEAFF. Here the CDR3 DNA reads TGTGCCAGCAGCCCCATCGTTGGGCCGAGCGCTGAAGCTTTCTTT. Variable domain in full (rest from reference TRBV14 and TRBJ1-1): EAGVTQFPSHSVIEKGQTVTLRCDPISGHDNLYWYRRVMGKEIKFLLHFVKESKQDESGMPNNRFLAERTGGTYSTLKVQPAELEDSGVYFCASSPIVGPSAEAFFGQGTRLTVV.

CDR3 coding DNA: TGCGCCAGCAGCTTGGTGCAGGGGTACAATGAGCAGTTCTTC. It specifies CASSLVQGYNEQFF. This chain joins TRBV5-1 and TRBJ2-1, with TRBD1 as a possible D gene (6 bases). This CDR3 contains 14 residues. Trimming stripped 0 bases from V and 4 bases from J, with 8 bases between. The germline gives CDR1 SGHRS, CDR2 YFSETQ.

There are a few counts of this clone. J is TRBJ2-1 and V is TRBV7-9; D perhaps matches TRBD2 (5 bases). CDR3 length: 11 residues. The V gene lost 1 base and the J gene lost 12 bases, with 7 bases spanning the gap. In germline, CDR1 is SEHNR, CDR2 FQNEAQ (reference sequence). The CDR3 reads CASSLGGWQFF. The CDR3 nucleotides are TGTGCCAGCAGCTTAGGAGGGTGGCAGTTCTTC.

The V gene is TRBV10-3, the J gene TRBJ2-1; 9 nucleotides align to TRBD1. CDR3 length equals 16 residues. In germline, CDR1 is ENHRY, CDR2 SYGVKD. Trimming removed 0 bases from V and 7 bases from J; junction bases left unmatched: 7. CDR3 bases: TGTGCCATCAGTGAGTCTAGGGACAGGGAAGGAAATGAGCAGTTCTTC. As protein: CAISESRDREGNEQFF.

The chain uses TRBV20-1 and TRBJ2-5, with D possibly being TRBD2 (6 bases). The V and J ends lost 6 bases and 7 bases respectively, with 12 bases between them. Germline-derived CDR1 and CDR2 are DFQATT and SNEGSKA (reference sequence). The CDR3 contains 11 residues. CDR3 in amino acids: CSAPAGGTQYF. For the CDR3, the DNA is TGCAGTGCCCCCGCCGGGGGGACCCAGTACTTC.

This clone was counted a few times. The genes are TRBV7-9 and TRBJ2-5; D unresolved. The germline V gene has CDR1 SEHNR and CDR2 FQNEAQ (reference sequence). V was trimmed by 3 bases and J by 5 bases, leaving 7 bases between them. This CDR3 comprises 12 residues. DNA of the CDR3: TGTGCCAGCAGCTTGACGGTCGAGACCCAGTACTTC. This gives the protein CASSLTVETQYF.

The V gene is TRBV7-9, the J gene TRBJ1-2, with D unresolved. The CDR3 contains 18 residues. The V and J ends lost 4 bases and 0 bases respectively, with 21 bases between them. The germline V gene encodes CDR1 SEHNR and CDR2 FQNEAQ (reference sequence). In DNA, the CDR3 is TGTGCCAGCAGCTCAAACCGGGGATTTCCCCTTACTAACTATGGCTACACCTTC. Amino acid sequence: CASSSNRGFPLTNYGYTF. Full variable domain (outside the CDR3, taken from reference TRBV7-9 and TRBJ1-2): DTGVSQNPRHKITKRGQNVTFRCDPISEHNRLYWYRQTLGQGPEFLTYFQNEAQLEKSRLLSDRFSAERPKGSFSTLEIQRTEQGDSAMYLCASSSNRGFPLTNYGYTFGSGTRLTVV.